This section outlines one TCR beta chain sequence together with its context. Antigen unknown. 60 Vbeta and 13 Jbeta primers were used in PCR. Per the original data handling: An analysis that came later counted 80 million or so unique TCR beta chains, around 10 million shared. Sequenced by immunoSEQ multiplex PCR; TCRdb stores in-frame clones only, minus some. V, J and clone size were drawn from that table, and D and trimming were deduced from the DNA. This table holds 180,000 or so clones. This specimen belongs to a study of cytomegalovirus exposure and HLA in healthy donors. Study findings and constraints: Presence/absence analyses assumed roughly uniform sequencing depth across donors. V- and J-gene trimming in TCR beta was tied to a missense DCLRE1C variant by an analysis performed later. With DRB1 most and HLA-C fewest, TCR association rates differed between HLA loci in a later analysis.

The sequencing input was PBMCs. The TCR was taken from a woman aged 18-30 years in good health and CMV-seropositive.

The CDR3 DNA follows: TGTGCCAGCAGCTTAGGGGGAGGCCCTAATGAAAAACTGTTTTTT. It encodes CASSLGGGPNEKLFF. This sequence joins TRBV11-2 and TRBJ1-4; D gene ambiguous. The CDR3 contains 15 residues. Trimming took 1 base from V and 3 from J, leaving 9 bases between them. CDR1 and CDR2 (germline): SGHAT, FQNNGV. Based on the CDR3 plus reference TRBV11-2 and TRBJ1-4, the full variable domain is EAGVAQSPRYKIIEKRQSVAFWCNPISGHATLYWYQQILGQGPKLLIQFQNNGVVDDSQLPKDRFSAERLKGVDSTLKIQPAKLEDSAVYLCASSLGGGPNEKLFFGSGTQLSVL.